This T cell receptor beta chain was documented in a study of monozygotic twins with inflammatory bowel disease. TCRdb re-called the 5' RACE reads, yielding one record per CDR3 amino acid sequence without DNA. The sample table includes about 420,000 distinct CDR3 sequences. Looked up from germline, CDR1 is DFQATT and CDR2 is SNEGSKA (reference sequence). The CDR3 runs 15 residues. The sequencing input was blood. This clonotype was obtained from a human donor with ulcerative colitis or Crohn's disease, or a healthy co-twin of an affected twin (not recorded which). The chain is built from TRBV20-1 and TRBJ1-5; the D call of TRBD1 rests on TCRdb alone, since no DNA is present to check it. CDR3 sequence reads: CSAPPGQGVDQPQHF.